This entry lists 26 T cell receptor beta chains sequenced from one sample in a study of blood T cell repertoires in COVID-19. Here immunoSEQ multiplex PCR was the method, and the copy in TCRdb shows in-frame clones only, minus some. The sample holds roughly 220,000 clones; 70% to 85% are singletons and the top ten take 15%. Material: PBMCs or T cells enriched from blood (not recorded which). The receptors shown here come from a man aged 35 to 55 who had recovered from COVID-19.

This chain joins TRBV28 and TRBJ1-6; TRBD1 is a possible D gene (5 bases). Per the germline V gene, CDR1 is MDHEN and CDR2 is SYDVKM. V gave up 5 bases and J gave up 4 bases, with 12 bases separating them. The CDR3 spans 15 residues. The CDR3: CASSDRTPYNSPLHF. The DNA of the CDR3 is TGTGCCAGCAGTGACCGGACACCTTATAATTCACCCCTCCACTTT.

The V call is TRBV9, the J call TRBJ2-3; 15 nucleotides match TRBD2. Per the germline V gene, CDR1 is SGDLS and CDR2 is YYNGEE. The V and J ends lost 4 bases and 4 bases, in that order; junction bases with no gene match: 4. CDR3 length: 16 residues. CDR3 DNA: TGTGCCAGCAGCTTGGGACTAGCGGGGGGCCCAGATACGCAGTATTTT. This translates into CASSLGLAGGPDTQYF.

The chain recombines TRBV6-1 with TRBJ1-4; a possible D gene is TRBD1 (6 bases). In germline, CDR1 is MNHNS, CDR2 SASEGT. The CDR3 is 17 residues long. The V end lost 4 bases, the J end lost 0 bases, and 15 bases lay between the germline ends. The CDR3 nucleotides are TGTGCCAGCAGTGTCCGACAGGCTCCATCAACTAATGAAAAACTGTTTTTT. The encoded protein is CASSVRQAPSTNEKLFF.

This clone came up a few times. The V call is TRBV7-2, the J call TRBJ1-1; TRBD1 agrees at 7 bases. J lost 1 base, V lost 5 bases, and 7 bases had no gene match. The CDR3 covers 15 residues. The germline gives CDR1 SGHTA, CDR2 FQGNSA. In DNA form, the CDR3 reads TGTGCCAGCAGCGACCCGAGACAGGGGAACACTGAAGCTTTCTTT. Amino acid sequence: CASSDPRQGNTEAFF.

This clone appeared a single time. This chain joins TRBV30 and TRBJ1-6; D not resolved. The CDR3 is made up of 15 amino acids. V was pared by 5 bases and J by 3 bases, with 14 bases between. Per germline, CDR1 GTSNPN and CDR2 SVGIG (reference sequence). The CDR3: CAWDELGDYNSPLHF. CDR3 DNA: TGTGCCTGGGACGAGTTAGGAGACTATAATTCACCCCTCCACTTT. The full variable domain, with the rest looked up from reference TRBV30 and TRBJ1-6, is SQTIHQWPATLVQPVGSPLSLECTVEGTSNPNLYWYRQAAGRGLQLLFYSVGIGQISSEVPQNLSASRPQDRQFILSSKKLLLSDSGFYLCAWDELGDYNSPLHFGNGTRLTVT.

V is TRBV12-3 or TRBV12-4 and J is TRBJ1-1, with 7 bases that match TRBD1. CDR3 length: 11 residues. V lost 3 bases to trimming and J lost 10 bases; unmatched junction nucleotides: 2. The CDR3 region has the DNA TGTGCCAGCAGTTTGGGACAGCGAGCTTTCTTT. As protein: CASSLGQRAFF.

This chain links TRBV5-4 with TRBJ1-6, with D maybe TRBD1 (6 bases). The CDR3 has 15 amino acids. V shed 4 bases and J shed 7 bases, with 15 bases lying between them. Germline lookup yields CDR1 SGHNT and CDR2 YYREEE (reference sequence). CDR3 protein: CASSVIGTQNSPLHF. CDR3 DNA sequence: TGTGCCAGCAGCGTAATCGGGACACAGAATTCACCCCTCCACTTT.

The chain links TRBV30 to TRBJ2-7; D is possibly TRBD2 (5 bases). The germline V gene has CDR1 GTSNPN and CDR2 SVGIG (reference sequence). This CDR3 is 13 amino acids long. The V and J ends lost 4 bases and 0 bases respectively, with 10 bases between them. DNA for the CDR3: TGTGCCTGGATGCGGGCGGTCTCCTACGAGCAGTACTTC. Its protein is CAWMRAVSYEQYF.

This clone has just one count. The V call is TRBV9, the J call TRBJ2-1; D ambiguous. CDR3 length equals 15 residues. Germline V lookup: CDR1 SGDLS, CDR2 YYNGEE. Trimming pared 3 bases from V and 5 bases from J, leaving 15 bases between. CDR3 coding DNA: TGTGCCAGCAGCGATTATACTCGTCGGGACAATGAGCAGTTCTTC. Translated, it gives CASSDYTRRDNEQFF.

The V gene is TRBV7-2, the J gene TRBJ2-7, with TRBD2 identical over 11 bases. This CDR3 contains 15 residues. Trimming removed 5 bases from V and 4 bases from J; junction bases left unmatched: 7. The germline V gene has CDR1 SGHTA and CDR2 FQGNSA. The CDR3 nucleotides read TGTGCCAGCAGCCTCCTAGCGGGAGGAGTGTACGAGCAGTACTTC. Encoded protein: CASSLLAGGVYEQYF.

The V call is TRBV7-8, the J call TRBJ2-7, with 16 positions matching TRBD2. From germline, CDR1 is SGHVS and CDR2 FQNEAQ. V trimming: 4 bases; J trimming: 8 bases; junction bases outside the gene matches: 11. This CDR3 is 17 amino acids long. DNA of the CDR3: TGTGCCAGCAGCTCCGGGACTAGCGGGAGGGCGCCTTGGCAGCAGTACTTC. This codes for CASSSGTSGRAPWQQYF.

The chain links TRBV10-3 to TRBJ1-2; D possibly corresponds to TRBD1 (5 bases). The CDR3 consists of 15 residues. V shed 0 bases and J shed 4 bases, with 12 bases lying between them. Germline-derived CDR1 and CDR2 are ENHRY and SYGVKD. The CDR3 protein is CAISESTGGTYGYTF. CDR3 nucleotides: TGTGCCATCAGTGAGTCGACGGGGGGAACCTATGGCTACACCTTC.

In its sample, this clone was seen a few times. The chain carries TRBV28 and TRBJ1-3, with D hard to call. Germline lookup yields CDR1 MDHEN and CDR2 SYDVKM. The CDR3 runs to 14 residues. The germline V and J ends were trimmed by 7 bases and 0 bases, with 10 bases remaining between them. This CDR3 is CASKLGFSGNTIYF. The CDR3 nucleotides are TGTGCCAGCAAACTAGGCTTCTCTGGAAACACCATATATTTT.

The chain carries TRBV2 and TRBJ2-7, with 7 positions matching TRBD2. The junction had 4 bases not matched to a gene; V was cut back by 3 bases and J by 8 bases. The CDR3 has 12 amino acids. Germline loops: CDR1 SNHLY, CDR2 FYNNEI. CDR3 sequence: CASSDREVKQYF. CDR3 in DNA: TGTGCCAGCAGTGACCGGGAGGTGAAGCAGTACTTC.

This sequence joins TRBV3-1 (or the pseudogene TRBV3-2) and TRBJ2-3; D is undetermined. The V and J ends lost 4 bases and 4 bases respectively, with 12 bases between them. CDR1 is LGHDT and CDR2 is YNNKEL in the germline V gene (reference sequence). The CDR3 totals 14 residues. CDR3 amino acids: CASSPRFPPDTQYF. The CDR3 DNA sequence: TGTGCCAGCAGCCCCAGATTTCCACCAGATACGCAGTATTTT.

The gene calls are TRBV7-2 and TRBJ2-7; 7 bases fit TRBD2. CDR1 SGHTA and CDR2 FQGNSA come from the germline V gene. Trimming cost V 5 bases and J 3 bases; bases outside gene matches: 13. CDR3 length: 16 amino acids. CDR3 bases: TGTGCCAGCAGCCTTTACGGGAGGAATTTATACTACGAGCAGTACTTC. The encoded protein is CASSLYGRNLYYEQYF.

The V call is TRBV19, the J call TRBJ2-2, with D perhaps TRBD1 (5 bases). V lost 1 base and J lost 2, with 5 bases in between. The CDR3 length is 14 residues. The V gene's germline CDR1 is LNHDA and CDR2 SQIVND (reference sequence). CDR3: CASSIGGNTGELFF. In DNA form, the CDR3 reads TGTGCCAGTAGTATAGGGGGCAACACCGGGGAGCTGTTTTTT.

The rearrangement links TRBV9 to TRBJ2-1; tentatively, D is TRBD1 (5 bases). V was clipped by 3 bases and J by 8 bases, with 12 bases between them. In germline, CDR1 is SGDLS, CDR2 YYNGEE. This CDR3 spans 13 amino acids. The CDR3 DNA reads as TGTGCCAGCAGCGGTCTTAGGGGATATGAGCAGTTCTTC. Protein: CASSGLRGYEQFF.

J is TRBJ1-5 and V is TRBV28; weak D call: TRBD1 (5 bases). The CDR3 consists of 12 residues. V lost 7 bases to trimming and J lost 9 bases, with 13 bases between them. Looked up from germline, CDR1 is MDHEN and CDR2 is SYDVKM. The CDR3, as DNA: TGTGCCAGCATGACAGACTTACGGCCCCAGCATTTT. Amino acid sequence: CASMTDLRPQHF.

V is TRBV5-8 and J is TRBJ1-1; D might be TRBD1 (6 bases). With 3 bases removed from V and 0 bases from J, the gap between germline ends came to 15 bases. The CDR3 length is 16 residues. Germline V gene lookup returns CDR1 SGHTS and CDR2 YDEGEE. The CDR3 loop reads CASSSHRERMNTEAFF. CDR3 coding DNA: TGTGCCAGCAGCTCCCACAGGGAACGCATGAACACTGAAGCTTTCTTT. Drawing the rest from reference TRBV5-8 and TRBJ1-1, the complete variable domain is EAGVTQSPTHLIKTRGQQATLRCSPISGHTSVYWYQQALGLGLQFLLWYDEGEERNRGNFPPRFSGRQFPNYSSELNVNALELEDSALYLCASSSHRERMNTEAFFGQGTRLTVV.

The gene calls are TRBV7-3 and TRBJ2-7; 9 bases align to TRBD2. The ends lost 6 bases at V and 5 bases at J; junction bases unmatched: 11. Germline loops: CDR1 SGHTA, CDR2 FQGTGA. The length of the CDR3 is 15 residues. CDR3 sequence (DNA): TGTGCCAGCAGTCCCACGATAGCGGGAGTTGACGAGCAGTACTTC. It encodes CASSPTIAGVDEQYF. The whole variable domain, filled in from reference TRBV7-3 and TRBJ2-7, reads GAGVSQTPSNKVTEKGKYVELRCDPISGHTALYWYRQSLGQGPEFLIYFQGTGAADDSGLPNDRFFAVRPEGSVSTLKIQRTERGDSAVYLCASSPTIAGVDEQYFGPGTRLTVT.

The chain links TRBV20-1 to TRBJ2-7; D may be TRBD1 (6 bases). This CDR3 has 11 residues. CDR1 and CDR2 (germline): DFQATT, SNEGSKA (reference sequence). Trimming cost V 7 bases and J 2 bases, with 9 bases left between them. The CDR3: CSVYRAYEQYF. The DNA of the CDR3 is TGCAGTGTTTACAGGGCCTACGAGCAGTACTTC.

The chain employs TRBV6-5 and TRBJ2-5, with 11 bases aligning to TRBD1. Unmatched junction bases numbered 7, after V lost 5 bases and J lost 5 bases. Germline V lookup: CDR1 MNHEY, CDR2 SVGAGI. The CDR3 runs 15 residues. CDR3 amino acids: CASSNDGTGGETQYF. In DNA, the CDR3 is TGTGCCAGCAGTAACGACGGGACAGGGGGGGAGACCCAGTACTTC.

The rearrangement uses TRBV30 and TRBJ2-7, with 7 bases lining up with TRBD2. This CDR3 has 14 amino acids. Per germline, CDR1 GTSNPN and CDR2 SVGIG (reference sequence). Losses at the gene ends were 1 base for V and 0 bases for J; bases not matched to a gene: 3. The CDR3 here is CAWSARLASYEQYF. Here the CDR3 DNA reads TGTGCCTGGAGTGCGAGACTAGCCTCCTACGAGCAGTACTTC.

The V call is TRBV5-1, the J call TRBJ1-6; 10 positions match TRBD1. The CDR3 extends over 16 amino acids. V was clipped by 2 bases and J by 5 bases; unmatched bases: 4. Germline values: CDR1 SGHRS, CDR2 YFSETQ. Here the CDR3 DNA reads TGCGCCAGCAGCTTCCTCGGGACAGGGGATAATTCACCCCTCCACTTT. Protein product: CASSFLGTGDNSPLHF.

The V and J genes are TRBV14 and TRBJ1-1; a possible D gene is TRBD1 (6 bases). Germline V CDR1 and CDR2: SGHDN, FVKESK. V was cut by 1 base and J by 1 base, with 22 bases left in between. CDR3 length equals 19 residues. In nucleotides, the CDR3 is TGTGCCAGCAGCCAAGTTGGGGGAACCCTACAGGGCGCGAACACTGAAGCTTTCTTT. Protein sequence: CASSQVGGTLQGANTEAFF.